The rows below give T cell receptor beta chains drawn from one sample of a study of CD8 T cells in Susac syndrome. MiXCR was run by TCRdb on the immunoSEQ multiplex PCR reads, yielding one entry per CDR3 protein. The top ten clones hold about 0.15% of a sample with about 200,000 distinct CDR3 sequences, roughly nine tenths of them seen once. Input material: CD8+ T cells from PBMCs. The source of these receptors is a human donor with multiple sclerosis. CDR3s include the opening cysteine and the closing phenylalanine or tryptophan. The order of the fields is CDR3 protein, CDR3 DNA, D gene, J gene, V gene, clone size. D genes are given only for firm matches. A row's size may be missing; if present it is once, few, many or a size class.

CATKGDTGELFF,TGTGCCACCAAAGGGGACACCGGGGAGCTGTTTTTT,NA,TRBJ2-2,TRBV24-1,NA
CASSTTNTGELFF,TGTGCCAGCAGTACTACCAACACCGGGGAGCTGTTTTTT,NA,TRBJ2-2,TRBV27,NA
CSALTPTDEKLFF,TGCAGTGCTCTTACTCCAACCGATGAAAAACTGTTTTTT,NA,TRBJ1-4,TRBV20-1,NA
CSAGEGNEQFF,TGCAGTGCGGGAGAGGGAAATGAGCAGTTCTTC,NA,TRBJ2-1,TRBV20-1,NA
CASRTTSSYNEQFF,TGTGCCAGCAGAACGACTAGCTCCTACAATGAGCAGTTCTTC,NA,TRBJ2-1,TRBV5-4,NA
CASSVGGDTYEQYF,TGTGCCAGCAGCGTAGGAGGGGACACCTACGAGCAGTACTTC,NA,TRBJ2-7,TRBV9,NA
CASSDAGPLSNQPQHF,TGTGCCAGCAGTGACGCGGGGCCTCTGAGCAATCAGCCCCAGCATTTT,NA,TRBJ1-5,TRBV6-1,NA
CASSSPGSGEKLFF,TGTGCCAGCAGCTCCCCAGGTTCCGGGGAAAAACTGTTTTTT,NA,TRBJ1-4,TRBV7-9,NA
CASTPLVYQPQHF,TGTGCCAGCACCCCTCTAGTCTATCAGCCCCAGCATTTT,NA,TRBJ1-5,TRBV28,NA
CASRNHEAFF,TGTGCCAGTAGAAACCACGAAGCTTTCTTT,NA,TRBJ1-1,TRBV19,NA
CAWSVPFSSGGYQPQHF,TGTGCCTGGAGTGTACCGTTTTCTTCAGGGGGCTATCAGCCCCAGCATTTT,TRBD1,TRBJ1-5,TRBV30,NA
CASSPDREGPQETQYF,TGTGCCAGCAGCCCAGACCGGGAGGGACCCCAAGAGACCCAGTACTTC,TRBD2,TRBJ2-5,TRBV5-4,NA
CASSFTGQGYEQYF,TGTGCCAGCAGCTTTACGGGACAGGGCTACGAGCAGTACTTC,TRBD1,TRBJ2-7,TRBV5-6,once
CASSFGTGDGYTF,TGCGCCAGCAGCTTCGGGACAGGGGATGGCTACACCTTC,TRBD1,TRBJ1-2,TRBV5-1,NA
CASSSGYNTEAFF,TGTGCCAGCAGCTCCGGGTACAACACTGAAGCTTTCTTT,NA,TRBJ1-1,TRBV5-6,few
CASSPRDTSYNSPLHF,TGTGCCAGCAGCCCTCGGGACACCTCTTATAATTCACCCCTCCACTTT,NA,TRBJ1-6,TRBV6-1,NA
CASSRLWNYGYTF,TGTGCCAGCAGCCGCCTTTGGAACTATGGCTACACCTTC,NA,TRBJ1-2,TRBV7-3,NA
CASSATGTNTGELFF,TGTGCCAGCAGCGCGACAGGGACGAACACCGGGGAGCTGTTTTTT,TRBD1,TRBJ2-2,TRBV27,NA
CASSLSQGPMNEKLFF,TGTGCCAGCAGCCTCTCACAAGGACCGATGAATGAAAAACTGTTTTTT,NA,TRBJ1-4,TRBV3-1,once
CASGLTLTSTSYEQYF,TGTGCCAGCGGTTTGACCTTGACGTCTACCTCCTACGAGCAGTACTTC,NA,TRBJ2-7,TRBV7-8,NA
CATSAGSGANVLTF,TGTGCCACCAGTGCAGGCTCTGGGGCCAACGTCCTGACTTTC,NA,TRBJ2-6,TRBV24-1,NA
CASSPHSGRGAGELFF,TGTGCCAGCAGTCCACATAGCGGGAGAGGCGCCGGGGAGCTGTTTTTT,TRBD2,TRBJ2-2,TRBV27,NA
CSVPGGPDTQYF,TGCAGCGTTCCGGGGGGCCCAGATACGCAGTATTTT,NA,TRBJ2-3,TRBV29-1,NA
CASSQVTGANTGELFF,TGTGCCAGCAGCCAAGTGACAGGGGCGAACACCGGGGAGCTGTTTTTT,TRBD1,TRBJ2-2,TRBV3-1,NA
CASRLRGSGGAGELFF,TGTGCAAGTCGCTTACGCGGTAGCGGCGGCGCCGGGGAGCTGTTTTTT,NA,TRBJ2-2,TRBV12-2,once
CASSSPGQGYNEQFF,TGTGCCAGCAGCTCTCCGGGACAGGGTTACAATGAGCAGTTCTTC,TRBD1,TRBJ2-1,TRBV7-8,NA
CASRESTSGAETQYF,TGTGCCAGCAGGGAATCGACTAGCGGGGCAGAGACCCAGTACTTC,TRBD2,TRBJ2-5,TRBV27,NA
CASTTAGQPQHF,TGTGCTAGTACTACAGCCGGTCAGCCCCAGCATTTT,NA,TRBJ1-5,TRBV12-5,NA
CASLGGTSGETQYF,TGTGCCAGCCTCGGTGGCACTAGCGGTGAGACCCAGTACTTC,TRBD2,TRBJ2-5,TRBV25-1,NA
CASSLSASNTGSYGYTF,TGTGCCAGCAGTTTATCGGCCTCCAATACAGGGAGCTATGGCTACACCTTC,NA,TRBJ1-2,TRBV27,NA
CASSLREAMNTEAFF,TGCGCCAGCAGCTTGCGTGAGGCCATGAACACTGAAGCTTTCTTT,NA,TRBJ1-1,TRBV5-1,NA
CATSRDNPQIVETQYF,TGTGCCACCAGCAGAGATAACCCACAGATAGTCGAGACCCAGTACTTC,NA,TRBJ2-5,TRBV15,NA
CASSYGGLTYEQYF,TGTGCCAGCAGTTATGGGGGGCTGACCTACGAGCAGTACTTC,NA,TRBJ2-7,TRBV27,NA
CASSQEEPPSSYNEQFF,TGTGCCAGCAGCCAAGAAGAACCTCCGAGCTCCTACAATGAGCAGTTCTTC,NA,TRBJ2-1,TRBV14,NA
CASTSGGSSYNEQFF,TGTGCCAGCACTAGCGGGGGGAGCTCCTACAATGAGCAGTTCTTC,TRBD2,TRBJ2-1,TRBV2,NA
CASSLNVDGGFNEQFF,TGTGCCAGCAGCTTAAATGTGGACGGGGGGTTCAATGAGCAGTTCTTC,TRBD2,TRBJ2-1,TRBV11-2,NA
CASSQDGLTGDTQYF,TGTGCCAGCAGCCAAGATGGTTTGACGGGGGATACGCAGTATTTT,NA,TRBJ2-3,TRBV3-1,NA
CASSSGRSSYEQYF,TGTGCCAGCAGTTCAGGACGGTCGTCCTACGAGCAGTACTTC,NA,TRBJ2-7,TRBV2,NA
CASSLWLAGEETQYF,TGTGCCAGCAGCTTGTGGCTAGCGGGGGAGGAGACCCAGTACTTC,TRBD2,TRBJ2-5,TRBV5-6,NA
CASSQGWRPGEKLFF,TGTGCCAGCAGCCAAGGATGGCGACCTGGGGAAAAACTGTTTTTT,NA,TRBJ1-4,TRBV3-1,NA
CASSYGNWDREIGVNTEAFF,TGTGCCAGCAGTTACGGCAACTGGGACAGGGAAATAGGGGTGAACACTGAAGCTTTCTTT,TRBD1,TRBJ1-1,TRBV5-6,NA
CASSLIGGTGELFF,TGTGCCAGCAGCTTAATAGGGGGAACCGGGGAGCTGTTTTTT,NA,TRBJ2-2,TRBV11-2,once
CASSRDPGEGYTF,TGTGCCAGCAGCAGAGACCCGGGGGAGGGCTACACCTTC,NA,TRBJ1-2,TRBV7-9,NA
CAISDTGGSEPQHF,TGTGCCATCAGTGACACAGGGGGGAGTGAGCCCCAGCATTTT,TRBD1,TRBJ1-5,TRBV10-3,once
CASSDLGPAFF,TGTGCCAGCTCCGATCTGGGGCCAGCTTTCTTT,NA,TRBJ1-1,TRBV2,NA
CASRGQNTGELFF,TGTGCCAGCAGGGGACAGAACACCGGGGAGCTGTTTTTT,NA,TRBJ2-2,TRBV5-6,NA
CAQGGSDSNQPQHF,TGTGCCCAGGGAGGATCGGATAGCAATCAGCCCCAGCATTTT,NA,TRBJ1-5,TRBV19,NA
CASSEYGGAAYEQYF,TGTGCCAGCAGTGAATATGGAGGGGCCGCCTACGAGCAGTACTTC,NA,TRBJ2-7,TRBV2,NA
CASSQDSPEFEQYF,TGTGCCAGCAGCCAAGATTCGCCGGAGTTCGAGCAGTACTTC,NA,TRBJ2-7,TRBV4-2,NA
CAWGPGDTQYF,TGTGCCTGGGGGCCCGGAGATACGCAGTATTTT,NA,TRBJ2-3,TRBV30,NA
CASSVHGGVNTEAFF,TGTGCCAGCAGCGTTCATGGAGGGGTGAACACTGAAGCTTTCTTT,NA,TRBJ1-1,TRBV9,once
CASSLSGWSDTQYF,TGTGCCAGCAGCTTGTCGGGGTGGTCGGATACGCAGTATTTT,NA,TRBJ2-3,TRBV5-8,NA
CASSLASGRDEQFF,TGTGCTAGCAGCTTAGCGAGCGGGAGGGACGAGCAGTTCTTC,TRBD2,TRBJ2-1,TRBV7-7,NA
CASSQSPARYEQYF,TGCGCCAGCAGCCAATCTCCTGCGAGGTACGAGCAGTACTTC,NA,TRBJ2-7,TRBV4-1,NA
CATSRGTGANPANEKLFF,TGTGCCACCAGCAGAGGGACAGGCGCTAACCCAGCTAATGAAAAACTGTTTTTT,TRBD1,TRBJ1-4,TRBV15,NA
CSAVESGRSDTQYF,TGCAGTGCTGTGGAGAGCGGGAGGTCAGATACGCAGTATTTT,TRBD2,TRBJ2-3,TRBV20-1,once
CASSHSGLALDTQYF,TGTGCCAGTAGCCACAGCGGGCTAGCCTTAGATACGCAGTATTTT,NA,TRBJ2-3,TRBV19,NA